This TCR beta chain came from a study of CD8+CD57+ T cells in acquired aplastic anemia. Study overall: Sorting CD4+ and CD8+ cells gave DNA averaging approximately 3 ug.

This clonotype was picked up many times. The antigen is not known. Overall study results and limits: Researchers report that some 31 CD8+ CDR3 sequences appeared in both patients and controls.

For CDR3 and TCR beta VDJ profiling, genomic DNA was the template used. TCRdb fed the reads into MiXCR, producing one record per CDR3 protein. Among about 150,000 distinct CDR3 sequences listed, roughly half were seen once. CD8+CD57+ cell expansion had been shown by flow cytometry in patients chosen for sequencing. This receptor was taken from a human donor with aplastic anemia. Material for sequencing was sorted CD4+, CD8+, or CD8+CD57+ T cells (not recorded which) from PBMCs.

CDR3 region: CASSYGMTGAYEQYF. CDR3 DNA: TGTGCCAGCAGTTACGGTATGACAGGGGCTTACGAGCAGTACTTC. This sequence joins TRBV6-5 and TRBJ2-7; TRBD1 matches at 8 bases. Germline loops: CDR1 MNHEY, CDR2 SVGAGI. The CDR3 is 15 residues long. V lost 2 bases to trimming and J lost 4 bases; unmatched junction nucleotides: 7.